Sequencing of this T cell receptor beta chain was carried out in a study of CD8+ T cells in alopecia areata. Germline V gene sequence: CDR1 NSQYPW, CDR2 LRSPGD (reference sequence). With 0 bases clipped from V and 6 bases from J, the junction kept 5 bases outside the gene matches. This CDR3 region has 16 residues. Study conclusions and caveats: Resident alphabeta T cells of normal skin are also sequenced in scalp samples.

This clone was counted a few times. The antigen remains undetermined. Mouse gene names apply. The sequenced fragment ends 4 residues before the CDR3 boundary, so the rest is inferred from the germline J gene. cDNA prepared by RNA extraction and subsequent reverse transcription served as the template for sequencing. Generated by immunoSEQ multiplex PCR, the TCRdb table keeps only in-frame clones and is missing some. The sample shows more than 90,000 clones, none of them appearing just once. Sequenced input: lesional skin. The V gene is TRBV1, the J gene TRBJ1-4, with 9 bases that match TRBD1. This TCR came from a C3H/HeJ mouse with alopecia areata. The MHC haplotype of the strain is H2-k. The CDR3 sequence: CTCSADGRDRDERLFF. Incomplete CDR3 DNA: TGCACCTGCAGTGCAGATGGAAGGGACAGGGACGAA.